The TCR beta chain described here comes from a study of blood T cell repertoires in COVID-19 (dated by TCRdb to 2018 to 2020). Background for the entire study: Collaborator samples came from the United States, Italy and Spain and covered acute and convalescent phases of COVID-19. The material from the prospective study consisted of cDNA or gDNA derived from T cells, B-cell-depleted T cells, or PBMCs. The dataset comprised deeply sampled blood TCRbeta repertoires from subjects exposed to, actively infected with, or recovered from COVID-19. A freely available public database, intended as a resource for researchers studying the immune response to SARS-CoV-2, is where the repertoires were released. The samples were drawn from the first 160 participants of the ongoing ImmuneRACE study and from under 1,500 subjects provided by 6 global collaborators. The sample metadata nearly always contained a de-identified subject ID, COVID-19 status, age in years and sex. HLA class I and class II types, where available, came from metadata supplied by the sample provider rather than from assay-based typing.

The immunoSEQ Assay, a bias-controlled multiplex PCR, was used to amplify TCRbeta CDR3 regions from genomic DNA. For the original study's pipeline: The number of nucleated cells in each sample was estimated from the amplification of reference gene primers within the assay. To quantify the absolute abundance of each unique TCRbeta CDR3 rearrangement, sequence reads were collapsed and filtered. For each sample, productive Simpson clonality was calculated as the square root of Simpson's diversity index over productive rearrangements. In TCRdb, the immuneACCESS table is reduced to in-frame sequences with V and J assigned. These tables do not hold every clone; where another copy was compared, an unresolved V gene accounts for under half, and the others remain unexplained. V, J and clone size were drawn from that table, and D and trimming were deduced from the DNA. The sample includes about 250,000 clones, with 85% to 90% observed a single time. Clones ranked in the top ten supply 1.5% to 2% of the sample.

In regard to this clone: The antigen this receptor binds is unknown. Base qualities are not at hand, and no much larger clone is one base apart.

Enrolling through a virtual design, the prospective study's participants ranged in age from about 18 to 100 years and lived across 20 to 30 United States geographic areas. To assign participants to cohorts, the prospective study relied on clinical history that participants themselves reported in a screening survey and a study questionnaire. For ImmuneRACE Cohort 3, a participant was defined as recovered based on two consecutive negative NP/OP PCR tests, clearance by a healthcare professional, or resolution of symptoms. Each participant in the prospective study had whole blood, serum and a nasopharyngeal or oropharyngeal swab collected by mobile phlebotomists. Additional blood draws and questionnaires over an approximately two-month period could optionally be provided by prospective study participants. Prospective study blood samples were shipped either frozen or at room temperature before DNA extraction.

Overall study outcomes, separate from this receptor: The quantity of clinical and demographic metadata differed by source and by participant and was supplied without curation.

The sample consisted of PBMCs or T cells enriched from blood (not recorded which). This receptor was obtained from a woman in her forties or fifties who had recovered from COVID-19.

CDR3 reads: CASSPPSGPREPQHF. The nucleotide sequence is TGTGCCAGCTCACCACCCTCAGGGCCAAGGGAGCCCCAGCATTTT. The V gene is TRBV18 and the J gene is TRBJ1-5; TRBD1 could be the D gene, as 5 bases match. V was cut back by 0 bases and J by 8 bases, leaving a gap of 14 bases between them. According to the germline V gene, CDR1 reads KGHSH and CDR2 reads LQKENI. The CDR3 has 15 amino acids, counting the end cysteine and phenylalanine. Just the 45-base CDR3 DNA is kept, in frame starting at base 1. The variable domain in full, with residues beyond the CDR3 obtained from the reference TRBV18 and TRBJ1-5 genes, is NAGVMQNPRHLVRRRGQEARLRCSPMKGHSHVYWYRQLPEEGLKFMVYLQKENIIDESGMPKERFSAEFPKEGPSILRIQQVVRGDSAAYFCASSPPSGPREPQHFGDGTRLSIL.